This is a list of T cell receptor beta chains from one sample in a study of radiation and T cells in renal cell carcinoma. Method: immunoSEQ multiplex PCR; TCRdb's copy keeps in-frame clones and lacks some. The repertoire has more than 100,000 clones, roughly 91% of them found once; the top ten carry more than 5%. The material was blood, obtained from a patient whose treatment included radiotherapy and nephrectomy. The origin of the receptors is a woman between 65 and 79 years old with renal cell carcinoma. CDR3s include the opening cysteine and the closing phenylalanine or tryptophan. The order of the fields is clone size, V gene, J gene, D gene, CDR3 length, CDR3 DNA, CDR3 protein. D genes are given only for firm matches. Clone size is given for some rows only: seen once, a few or many times, or a class if the clone is expanded.

size: few; V: TRBV27; J: TRBJ1-6; D: NA; length: 16; DNA: TGTGCCAGCAGGAAAGTTTCCGGACAGAATAATTCACCCCTCCACTTT; CDR3: CASRKVSGQNNSPLHF
size: few; V: TRBV2; J: TRBJ2-7; D: TRBD1; length: 16; DNA: TGTGCCAGCAGTGAAAGCCGGGACAGGGGGCGCTACGAGCAGTACTTC; CDR3: CASSESRDRGRYEQYF
size: NA; V: TRBV7-2; J: TRBJ1-2; D: NA; length: 14; DNA: TGTGCCAGCAGGACAGAGAGGGCACAGCCACCCAACACCTTC; CDR3: CASRTERAQPPNTF
size: NA; V: TRBV5-1; J: TRBJ2-1; D: NA; length: 15; DNA: TGCGCCAGCAGCTTGGGGCGACGAGGGGTCAATGAGCAGTTCTTC; CDR3: CASSLGRRGVNEQFF
size: NA; V: TRBV15; J: TRBJ1-5; D: NA; length: 14; DNA: TGTGCCACCAGCAGAGATTTAAGTTCGGAGCCCCAGCATTTT; CDR3: CATSRDLSSEPQHF
size: NA; V: TRBV13; J: TRBJ2-7; D: TRBD2; length: 14; DNA: TGTGCCAGCAGCGACGCCGGGACTAGTTGGGAGCAGTACTTC; CDR3: CASSDAGTSWEQYF
size: NA; V: TRBV7-9; J: TRBJ1-3; D: NA; length: 16; DNA: TGTGCCAGCAGCTTAGAATTCAGAAGCTCTGGAAACACCATATATTTT; CDR3: CASSLEFRSSGNTIYF
size: NA; V: TRBV18; J: TRBJ1-2; D: NA; length: 13; DNA: TGTGCCAGCTCCCTTCAGACTGGGTATGGCTACACCTTC; CDR3: CASSLQTGYGYTF
size: NA; V: TRBV28; J: TRBJ2-3; D: NA; length: 14; DNA: TGTGCCAGCAGTTTCCGAGCGGGCACAGATACGCAGTATTTT; CDR3: CASSFRAGTDTQYF
size: NA; V: TRBV5-1; J: TRBJ2-3; D: TRBD2; length: 16; DNA: TGCGCCAGCAGCCCAGGACTAGCGGGGGGTCAGGATACGCAGTATTTT; CDR3: CASSPGLAGGQDTQYF
size: NA; V: TRBV27; J: TRBJ2-7; D: NA; length: 15; DNA: TGTGCCAGCAGTAACCTTGCGGGGGCCCTCCACGAGCAGTACTTC; CDR3: CASSNLAGALHEQYF
size: NA; V: TRBV14; J: TRBJ1-3; D: NA; length: 17; DNA: TGTGCCAGCAGCCACCTGACAATCTCTTTCTCTGGAAACACCATATATTTT; CDR3: CASSHLTISFSGNTIYF
size: NA; V: TRBV7-2; J: TRBJ2-1; D: NA; length: 15; DNA: TGTGCCAGCAGCTTAGGGGGCAGGGAAAGCAATGAGCAGTTCTTC; CDR3: CASSLGGRESNEQFF
size: NA; V: TRBV30; J: TRBJ2-5; D: TRBD2; length: 13; DNA: TGTGCCTGGAGCGCGGGGGGGCTGGAGACCCAGTACTTC; CDR3: CAWSAGGLETQYF
size: NA; V: TRBV7-2; J: TRBJ1-3; D: NA; length: 14; DNA: TGTGCCAGCAGAGAAGAGCGGTCTGGAAACACCATATATTTT; CDR3: CASREERSGNTIYF
size: NA; V: TRBV5-6; J: TRBJ1-6; D: TRBD1; length: 14; DNA: TGTGCCAGCAGCTTCGGGACAGGGGATTCACCCCTCCACTTT; CDR3: CASSFGTGDSPLHF
size: NA; V: TRBV30; J: TRBJ2-3; D: TRBD1; length: 15; DNA: TGTGCCTGGAGCCGGGACAGGGTGTTGGGAGATACGCAGTATTTT; CDR3: CAWSRDRVLGDTQYF
size: NA; V: TRBV9; J: TRBJ2-3; D: TRBD1; length: 14; DNA: TGTGCCAGCAGCGTCCTGACAGGGGAGGATACGCAGTATTTT; CDR3: CASSVLTGEDTQYF